These 19 T cell receptor beta chains were all obtained from the same sample, sequenced in a study of T-cell memory formation after mild COVID-19. TCRdb re-derived calls from the 5' RACE reads in MiXCR, one entry per CDR3 protein. This table holds 500,000 to 600,000 distinct CDR3 sequences, about a sixth found once. Sequencing input: PBMCs or a T cell subset sorted from them (not recorded which). Receptor source: an adult woman who had mild COVID-19 (a few samples of this study predate the infection). Cell type and time point are not known.

This clonotype has just a few counts. The rearrangement joins TRBV5-5 to TRBJ2-1; 12 bases agree with TRBD2. V was pared by 4 bases and J by 6 bases, with 11 bases of the junction left unmatched. The germline V gene has CDR1 SGHKS and CDR2 YYEKEE (reference sequence). The CDR3 covers 17 residues. CDR3 protein: CASSPSGGASPANEQFF. In DNA form, the CDR3 reads TGTGCCAGCAGCCCTAGCGGGGGGGCGTCCCCGGCCAATGAGCAGTTCTTC.

In this sample, this clonotype turned up a few times. The chain couples TRBV4-3 to TRBJ2-2; D may correspond to TRBD1 or TRBD2 (5 bases each). Trimming left V 5 bases short and J 0 bases short, with 13 bases between. Germline V lookup: CDR1 LGHNA, CDR2 YSLEER. This CDR3 comprises 16 residues. Here the CDR3 reads CASSFDLGPNTGELFF. The DNA for the CDR3 is TGCGCCAGCAGCTTCGACTTGGGACCGAACACCGGGGAGCTGTTTTTT.

The sample holds a few counts of this clonotype. The rearrangement links TRBV10-2 to TRBJ2-1; TRBD2 aligns across 15 bases. The V gene's germline CDR1 is WSHSY and CDR2 SAAADI. J lost 6 bases, V lost 7 bases, and 4 bases had no gene match. There are 15 residues in the CDR3. The chain's CDR3 is CASTEGLAGGNEQFF. DNA of the CDR3: TGCGCCAGCACCGAGGGACTAGCGGGGGGCAATGAGCAGTTCTTC.

This clonotype has a handful of counts. The V and J genes are TRBV3-1 and TRBJ2-1; D gene uncertain. The germline CDR1 and CDR2 sequences are LGHDT and YNNKEL (reference sequence). The CDR3 totals 15 residues. V lost 0 bases, J lost 7 bases, and 13 bases lay in between. In DNA form, the CDR3 reads TGTGCCAGCAGCCAAGATAGGGCTGGTTGGAATGAGCAGTTCTTC. Translation: CASSQDRAGWNEQFF.

The CDR3 DNA follows: TGTGCCAGCAGCTTAGTCGGGCAGGGGTTAACCTATAATTCACCCCTCCACTTT. This translates into CASSLVGQGLTYNSPLHF. The V and J genes are TRBV7-2 and TRBJ1-6; tentatively, D is TRBD1 (6 bases). Germline CDR1 and CDR2: SGHTA and FQGNSA. There are 18 residues in the CDR3. Between the trimmed V and J ends, which lost 1 base and 2 bases, there was a span of 15 bases.

This clonotype has more than one count but fewer than ten. The chain combines TRBV7-2 with TRBJ1-6; TRBD1 is a possible D gene (5 bases). CDR1 and CDR2 from the germline V gene are SGHTA and FQGNSA. The ends were cut back, 7 bases at V and 7 bases at J, with 17 bases in the middle. The CDR3 spans 15 residues. The CDR3 DNA follows: TGTGCCAGCAAACGCGTAACGGGGGACAATTCACCCCTCCACTTT. Protein product: CASKRVTGDNSPLHF.

The J gene is TRBJ2-7, the V gene TRBV5-4; the match to TRBD1 covers 9 bases. Looked up from germline, CDR1 is SGHNT and CDR2 is YYREEE (reference sequence). The CDR3 sequence is 15 residues long. With V trimmed by 4 bases and J by 6 bases, 11 bases remained unmatched. CDR3 coding DNA: TGTGCCAGCAGCCAGACAGGGGGAGATGTACGCGAGCAGTACTTC. Its translation: CASSQTGGDVREQYF. The full variable domain, in which reference TRBV5-4 and TRBJ2-7 provide the parts outside the CDR3, is ETGVTQSPTHLIKTRGQQVTLRCSSQSGHNTVSWYQQALGQGPQFIFQYYREEENGRGNFPPRFSGLQFPNYSSELNVNALELDDSALYLCASSQTGGDVREQYFGPGTRLTVT.

In its sample, this clonotype was seen a few times. The chain's CDR3 is CASRSGTSGGSGTDTQYF. Written as DNA, the CDR3 is TGCGCCAGCAGATCTGGGACTAGCGGGGGGTCGGGCACAGATACGCAGTATTTT. This sequence joins TRBV5-1 and TRBJ2-3; TRBD2 matches at 15 bases. The CDR3 is 18 residues long. V lost 5 bases to trimming and J lost 1 base; unmatched junction nucleotides: 8. Germline V gene sequence: CDR1 SGHRS, CDR2 YFSETQ.

This clonotype occurred a few times. The chain combines TRBV5-4 with TRBJ2-2, with TRBD1 matching 7 bases. V shed 4 bases and J 4 bases; nucleotides not matched to a gene: 7. CDR1 SGHNT and CDR2 YYREEE come from the germline V gene (reference sequence). This CDR3 is 15 amino acids long. DNA for the CDR3: TGTGCCAGCAGCAAACGACAGGGACCCACCGGGGAGCTGTTTTTT. Translated, it gives CASSKRQGPTGELFF.

In its sample, this clonotype was seen many times. The genes are TRBV5-5 and TRBJ2-1; 9 bases are a match to TRBD1. This CDR3 has 16 amino acids. The J segment lost 0 bases and the V segment lost 4 bases, leaving 5 bases of the junction unmatched. Germline CDR1 is SGHKS and CDR2 is YYEKEE (reference sequence). The CDR3 DNA follows: TGTGCCAGCAGCCCGAGGGACAGGGCCTCCTACAATGAGCAGTTCTTC. Its translation is CASSPRDRASYNEQFF.

This clonotype was seen more than once but under ten times. The chain has TRBV4-3 and TRBJ2-7; perhaps TRBD1 as D (6 bases). Germline CDR1 reads LGHNA; CDR2 reads YSLEER. V dropped 0 bases and J dropped 2 bases, with 14 bases sitting between them. The CDR3 length is 16 residues. The CDR3 bases are TGCGCCAGCAGCCAAGATCACGGACAGCCAACCTACGAGCAGTACTTC. Protein: CASSQDHGQPTYEQYF.

This clonotype was seen a handful of times. In DNA, the CDR3 is TGTGCCACCAGATCCGGGACTAGCGGGGGGAACCTAGAGACCCAGTACTTC. Its translation: CATRSGTSGGNLETQYF. The V call is TRBV15, the J call TRBJ2-5; 15 bases agree with TRBD2. Per germline, CDR1 LNHNV and CDR2 YYDKDF (reference sequence). Trimming cost V 6 bases and J 4 bases; bases outside gene matches: 9. The CDR3 contains 17 residues.

This clonotype showed up just a few times. The CDR3 loop reads CASSPSSGSGNEQFF. Written as DNA, the CDR3 is TGTGCCAGCTCACCGTCTAGCGGGAGTGGGAATGAGCAGTTCTTC. This chain connects TRBV18 to TRBJ2-1, with 10 nucleotides matching TRBD2. The trim removed 3 bases at V and 7 bases at J, leaving 6 bases unmatched. The CDR3 has 15 residues. Looked up from germline, CDR1 is KGHSH and CDR2 is LQKENI.

This clonotype turned up a few times. The CDR3 loop reads CASRPGWRTEAFF. CDR3 DNA: TGTGCCAGCAGACCTGGATGGCGGACTGAAGCTTTCTTT. The chain couples TRBV12-3 or TRBV12-4 to TRBJ1-1; D is unresolved. CDR3 length: 13 amino acids. Trimming stripped 6 bases from V and 5 bases from J, with 13 bases between.

The chain recombines TRBV18 with TRBJ1-5; D not certain. Germline CDR1 and CDR2: KGHSH and LQKENI. This CDR3 comprises 16 residues. The V gene lost 6 bases and the J gene lost 0 bases, with 15 bases spanning the gap. The CDR3 sequence is CASSEFGQNSNQPQHF. The CDR3 DNA is TGTGCCAGCTCCGAATTCGGGCAAAATAGCAATCAGCCCCAGCATTTT. Full variable domain (outside the CDR3, taken from reference TRBV18 and TRBJ1-5): NAGVMQNPRHLVRRRGQEARLRCSPMKGHSHVYWYRQLPEEGLKFMVYLQKENIIDESGMPKERFSAEFPKEGPSILRIQQVVRGDSAAYFCASSEFGQNSNQPQHFGDGTRLSIL.

There are a few counts of this clonotype. V gene TRBV4-2 combines with J gene TRBJ2-5; 9 nucleotides agree with TRBD1. J was trimmed by 5 bases and V by 0 bases; bases with no gene match: 4. Germline CDR1 LGHNA, CDR2 YNFKEQ. CDR3 length: 15 residues. CDR3 protein: CASSQDPGTGETQYF. Here the CDR3 DNA reads TGTGCCAGCAGCCAAGACCCCGGGACAGGGGAGACCCAGTACTTC.

This clonotype occurred a few times. This rearrangement joins TRBV18 to TRBJ1-2, with D possibly matching TRBD1 (5 bases). Trimming shortened V by 6 bases and J by 2 bases, and 16 bases separated the two germline ends. The CDR3 sequence is 15 residues long. The V gene's germline CDR1 is KGHSH and CDR2 LQKENI. As DNA, the CDR3 is TGTGCCAGCTCGCGAACAGGTGGTCAGAACTATGGCTACACCTTC. This codes for CASSRTGGQNYGYTF.

This clonotype was counted a single time. This rearrangement joins TRBV19 to TRBJ1-3; TRBD1 might be the D (5 bases). Trimming removed 6 bases at V and 4 bases at J, with 10 bases between. CDR1 is LNHDA, CDR2 SQIVND, per germline (reference sequence). The CDR3 spans 13 residues. CDR3 coding DNA: TGTGCCAGTAGGGGGGACTCCGGAAACACCATATATTTT. Translated: CASRGDSGNTIYF.

This sequence joins TRBV12-3 or TRBV12-4 and TRBJ1-1; D is unclear. The ends were cut back, 5 bases at V and 7 bases at J, with 14 bases in the middle. This CDR3 is 13 amino acids long. This CDR3 is CASSLGRDFEAFF. As DNA, the CDR3 is TGTGCCAGCAGTCTCGGGCGCGATTTTGAAGCTTTCTTT.